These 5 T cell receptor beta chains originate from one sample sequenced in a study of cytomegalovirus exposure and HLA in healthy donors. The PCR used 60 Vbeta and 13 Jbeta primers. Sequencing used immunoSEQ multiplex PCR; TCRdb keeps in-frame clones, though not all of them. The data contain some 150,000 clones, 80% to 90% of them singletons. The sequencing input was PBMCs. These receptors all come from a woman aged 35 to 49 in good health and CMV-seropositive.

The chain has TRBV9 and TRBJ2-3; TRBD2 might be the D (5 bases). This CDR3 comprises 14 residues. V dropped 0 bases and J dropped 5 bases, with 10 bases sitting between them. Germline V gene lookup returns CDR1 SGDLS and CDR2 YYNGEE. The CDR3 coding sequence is TGTGCCAGCAGCGTAGTTGGGGAGCAAGATACGCAGTATTTT. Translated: CASSVVGEQDTQYF.

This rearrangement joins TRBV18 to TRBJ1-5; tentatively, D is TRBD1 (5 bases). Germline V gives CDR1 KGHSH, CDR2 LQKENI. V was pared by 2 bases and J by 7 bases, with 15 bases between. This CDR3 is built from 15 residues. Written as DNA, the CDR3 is TGTGCCAGCTCACCATCCCTTGACAGACCCCAGCCCCAGCATTTT. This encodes CASSPSLDRPQPQHF.

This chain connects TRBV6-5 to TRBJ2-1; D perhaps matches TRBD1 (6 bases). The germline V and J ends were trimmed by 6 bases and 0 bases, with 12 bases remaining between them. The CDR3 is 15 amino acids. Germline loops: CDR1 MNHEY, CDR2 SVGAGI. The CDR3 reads CASRTDRGSYNEQFF. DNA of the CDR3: TGTGCCAGCAGGACGGACAGAGGCTCCTACAATGAGCAGTTCTTC.

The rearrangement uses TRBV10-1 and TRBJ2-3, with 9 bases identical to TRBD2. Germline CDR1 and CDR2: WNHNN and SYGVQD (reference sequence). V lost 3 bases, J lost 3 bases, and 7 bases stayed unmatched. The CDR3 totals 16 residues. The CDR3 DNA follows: TGCGCCAGCAGTGATTTGCGGGGGGGCCGTACAGATACGCAGTATTTT. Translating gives CASSDLRGGRTDTQYF.

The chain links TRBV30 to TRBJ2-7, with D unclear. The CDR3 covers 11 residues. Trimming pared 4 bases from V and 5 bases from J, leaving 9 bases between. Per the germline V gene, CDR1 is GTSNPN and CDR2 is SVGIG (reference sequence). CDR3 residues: CAWTNSHEQYF. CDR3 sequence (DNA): TGTGCCTGGACGAACAGCCACGAGCAGTACTTC.